This T cell receptor (beta chain) was recorded in a study of vaccination and CD4 T cells after COVID-19. Overall study context: Stimuli were overlapping spike peptide pools of SARS-CoV-2 and three common cold coronaviruses (HCoV-NL63, HCoV-OC43, HCoV-229E).

Oncomine TCR Beta short-read sequencing was applied to DNA from cultured CD4+ T cells. TCRdb re-called the PCR reads with MiXCR, one entry per CDR3 protein. The table includes about 20,000 distinct CDR3 sequences, 32% detected once. There are 16 residues in the CDR3. Unmatched junction bases numbered 10, after V lost 0 bases and J lost 7 bases. Germline CDR1 is MGHRA and CDR2 is YSYEKL. On this clonotype itself: Its antigen is unidentified.

General study findings and limits: Spike mono-reactive status applied to 304 of 307 vaccine-specific clones in convalescent patients.

Treatment in this sample: roughly 10-day PBMC culture with coronavirus spike peptide pools or control peptides (ViraFEST assay). After being plated at over 1.5 million per well, PBMCs were cultured with roughly 9.5 IU/ml IL-2 and around 9.7 ug/ml peptide pools. Sequenced: cultured CD4+ T cells from blood. This chain links TRBV4-1 with TRBJ2-7; 9 nucleotides align to TRBD2. The TCR was taken from a human donor with COVID-19. CDR3 nucleotides: TGCGCCAGCAGCCAAGATCGGGGCGGGGGGGCTAAAGAGCAGTACTTC. This encodes CASSQDRGGGAKEQYF.